This is a list of T cell receptor beta chains from one sample in a study of vaccination effects on CD4 cells after COVID-19. TCRdb's copy holds only in-frame clones and misses some; the assay was immunoSEQ multiplex PCR. The sample records some 52,000 clones, roughly three quarters being singletons. Which antigens these TCRs recognize remains unknown. The sample consisted of CD4+ T cells from PBMCs cultured with HCoV-OC43 spike peptides, taken before COVID-19 vaccination. These receptor sequences come from a human donor who received a COVID-19 vaccine. CDR3s include the opening cysteine and the closing phenylalanine or tryptophan. The order of the fields is CDR3 length, V gene, D gene, CDR3 protein. The D gene is left open where the match is weak.

>15|TRBV6-5|NA
CASIGRALPTGELFF
>15|TRBV19|TRBD1
CASSTAHRGRTEAFF
>17|TRBV7-2|NA
CASSLVAGSSYNSPLHF
>13|TRBV19|NA
CASSRQGGNIQYF
>14|TRBV19|NA
CASSMNSNTGELFF
>13|TRBV6-5|NA
CASSYQANYGYTF
>15|TRBV6-2/TRBV6-3|NA
CASSRGRNMNTEAFF
>14|TRBV4-1|NA
CASSLGGLFEKLFF
>13|TRBV2|NA
CASSPGDTGELFF
>13|TRBV30|NA
CAWTPGRLDTQYF
>12|TRBV29-1|NA
CSVVWYGYGYTF